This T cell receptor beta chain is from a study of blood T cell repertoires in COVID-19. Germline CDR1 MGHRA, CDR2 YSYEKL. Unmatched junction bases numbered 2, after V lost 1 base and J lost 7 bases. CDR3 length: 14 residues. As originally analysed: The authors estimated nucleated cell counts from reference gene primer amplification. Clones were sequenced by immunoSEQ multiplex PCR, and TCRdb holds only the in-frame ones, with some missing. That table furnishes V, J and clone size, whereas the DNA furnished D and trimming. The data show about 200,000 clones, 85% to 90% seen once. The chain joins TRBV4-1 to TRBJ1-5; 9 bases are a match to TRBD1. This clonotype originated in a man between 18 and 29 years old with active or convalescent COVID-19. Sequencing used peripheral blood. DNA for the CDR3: TGCGCCAGCAGCCAAGGGACAGGGGACCAGCCCCAGCATTTT. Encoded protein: CASSQGTGDQPQHF.